These 25 T cell receptor beta chains were all obtained from the same sample, sequenced in a study of OX40 agonist ivuxolimab in advanced cancers. This table comes from immunoSEQ multiplex PCR, and its TCRdb copy is limited to in-frame clones, with some not included. The sample has about 78,000 clones, less than 90% seen once; the top ten hold roughly 2%. The specimen was CD4+ or CD8+ T cells sorted from blood, collected in a trial of the OX40 agonist ivuxolimab. The receptors derive from an adult with an advanced solid tumor such as melanoma, head and neck, liver or kidney cancer.

The chain couples TRBV11-3 to TRBJ1-1, with no clear D. The ends were cut back, 0 bases at V and 3 bases at J, with 5 bases in the middle. CDR3 length: 13 amino acids. The V gene's germline CDR1 is SGHNT and CDR2 YENEEA. The CDR3 protein is CASSLETDTEAFF. As DNA, the CDR3 is TGTGCCAGCAGCTTAGAGACGGACACTGAAGCTTTCTTT.

This rearrangement joins TRBV16 to TRBJ2-1; D is perhaps TRBD2 (5 bases). Looked up from germline, CDR1 is KGHSY and CDR2 is FQNENV. V dropped 3 bases and J dropped 3 bases, with 9 bases sitting between them. The CDR3 runs 14 residues. The CDR3 DNA reads TGTGCCAGCAGCCACCGTCGGGACTACAATGAGCAGTTCTTC. It yields the protein CASSHRRDYNEQFF.

The rearrangement joins TRBV10-3 to TRBJ2-2; TRBD1 might be the D (6 bases). The CDR3 spans 14 residues. Germline V gene lookup returns CDR1 ENHRY and CDR2 SYGVKD. V was cut by 2 bases and J by 6 bases, with 10 bases left in between. The chain's CDR3 is CAISEPRGSGELFF. The CDR3 DNA follows: TGTGCCATCAGTGAGCCCAGGGGCTCCGGGGAGCTGTTTTTT.

The chain employs TRBV28 and TRBJ1-2; D might be TRBD1 (6 bases). V dropped 6 bases and J dropped 8 bases, with 16 bases sitting between them. The CDR3 spans 13 residues. The germline V gene has CDR1 MDHEN and CDR2 SYDVKM. CDR3 residues: CASSTGTRNGYTF. CDR3 bases: TGTGCCAGCAGCACCGGGACACGAAACGGCTACACCTTC.

This clone turned up a few times. The rearrangement joins TRBV7-2 to TRBJ2-3; possible D gene TRBD2, 5 bases. The V end was cut by 2 bases, the J end by 9 bases, with 12 bases between. Germline V CDR1 and CDR2: SGHTA, FQGNSA. This CDR3 is 13 amino acids long. CDR3 protein: CASSLSGTGTQYF. The CDR3 DNA follows: TGTGCCAGCAGCTTATCGGGCACGGGAACGCAGTATTTT.

The chain recombines TRBV7-2 with TRBJ2-1; no reliable D call. V was pared by 6 bases and J by 3 bases, with 3 bases between. Germline lookup yields CDR1 SGHTA and CDR2 FQGNSA. CDR3 length: 11 residues. The CDR3 protein is CASRGYNEQFF. As DNA, the CDR3 is TGTGCCAGCAGAGGCTACAATGAGCAGTTCTTC.

The V call is TRBV7-9, the J call TRBJ1-1; D is unclear. There are 13 residues in the CDR3. The germline V gene has CDR1 SEHNR and CDR2 FQNEAQ (reference sequence). V gave up 1 base and J gave up 5 bases, with 8 bases separating them. CDR3: CASSLGGRTEAFF. CDR3 DNA: TGTGCCAGCAGCTTAGGAGGGAGGACTGAAGCTTTCTTT. Based on the CDR3 plus reference TRBV7-9 and TRBJ1-1, the full variable domain is DTGVSQNPRHKITKRGQNVTFRCDPISEHNRLYWYRQTLGQGPEFLTYFQNEAQLEKSRLLSDRFSAERPKGSFSTLEIQRTEQGDSAMYLCASSLGGRTEAFFGQGTRLTVV.

The V call is TRBV30, the J call TRBJ1-2, with D unresolved. V lost 0 bases, J lost 4 bases, and 6 bases lay in between. CDR3 length equals 12 residues. Germline V lookup: CDR1 GTSNPN, CDR2 SVGIG (reference sequence). CDR3 nucleotide sequence: TGTGCCTGGAGTGTAAACAGCTATGGCTACACCTTC. Translating gives CAWSVNSYGYTF.

DNA for the CDR3: TGTGCCAGCAGTGCCCCCTCTTACGCAGGAGCCAAAGCTTTCTTT. Its protein is CASSAPSYAGAKAFF. The chain combines TRBV6-6 with TRBJ1-1; no clear D. The CDR3 spans 15 residues. The V end lost 5 bases, the J end lost 9 bases, and 22 bases lay between the germline ends. Germline V CDR1 and CDR2: MNHNY, SVGAGI (reference sequence).

This chain links TRBV6-4 with TRBJ2-6, with a weak D call TRBD2 (7 bases). The CDR3 totals 19 residues. The germline V and J ends were trimmed by 0 bases and 0 bases, with 15 bases remaining between them. CDR1 and CDR2 (germline): MRHNA, SNTAGT. CDR3 coding DNA: TGTGCCAGCAGTGACTCCTTTTGGGGGGGCATCTCTGGGGCCAACGTCCTGACTTTC. Its protein is CASSDSFWGGISGANVLTF.

V is TRBV25-1 and J is TRBJ1-5, with D maybe TRBD1 (5 bases). Trimming pared 2 bases from V and 0 bases from J, leaving 11 bases between. This CDR3 is 16 amino acids long. The germline CDR1 and CDR2 sequences are MGHDK and SYGVNS. Here the CDR3 reads CASSEEGWHSNQPQHF. CDR3 coding DNA: TGTGCCAGCAGTGAAGAGGGGTGGCATAGCAATCAGCCCCAGCATTTT.

This chain links TRBV11-2 with TRBJ1-1, with 8 bases fitting TRBD1. Trimming at V came to 5 bases and at J to 9 bases, leaving 14 bases not matched to a gene. Germline V gene sequence: CDR1 SGHAT, CDR2 FQNNGV. The CDR3 has 15 residues. CDR3 loop: CASSPTRGRGAKAFF. The CDR3 DNA is TGTGCCAGCAGCCCCACCAGGGGGCGCGGGGCTAAAGCTTTCTTT.

V is TRBV19 and J is TRBJ2-1; D is possibly TRBD2 (8 bases). This CDR3 is built from 15 residues. Deletions cut 5 bases from V and 8 bases from J, with 19 bases between. Germline V gene lookup returns CDR1 LNHDA and CDR2 SQIVND (reference sequence). The CDR3 DNA reads as TGTGCCAGTAGTCTAGCGGGCGCCCAGGGGGATGAGCAGTTCTTC. Its protein is CASSLAGAQGDEQFF.

The chain has TRBV7-2 and TRBJ2-7; D is ambiguous. Trimming shortened V by 0 bases and J by 1 base, and 10 bases separated the two germline ends. The germline CDR1 and CDR2 sequences are SGHTA and FQGNSA. The CDR3 runs 15 residues. The CDR3 DNA sequence: TGTGCCAGCAGCTTAGCTATCGGAGTATCCTACGAGCAGTACTTC. Its translation: CASSLAIGVSYEQYF. Variable domain in full (rest from reference TRBV7-2 and TRBJ2-7): GAGVSQSPSNKVTEKGKDVELRCDPISGHTALYWYRQSLGQGLEFLIYFQGNSAPDKSGLPSDRFSAERTGGSVSTLTIQRTQQEDSAVYLCASSLAIGVSYEQYFGPGTRLTVT.

The V gene is TRBV6-1, the J gene TRBJ2-3; possible D gene TRBD1, 5 bases. V lost 8 bases and J 3 bases, leaving 9 bases between the germline ends. This CDR3 spans 12 amino acids. CDR1 MNHNS and CDR2 SASEGT come from the germline V gene. The CDR3 DNA reads as TGTGCCAGCGCTAGGGGTACAGATACGCAGTATTTT. It encodes CASARGTDTQYF.

The rearrangement joins TRBV30 to TRBJ2-3; 8 nucleotides match TRBD2. With V trimmed by 0 bases and J by 3 bases, 14 bases remained unmatched. In germline, CDR1 is GTSNPN, CDR2 SVGIG (reference sequence). CDR3 size: 18 residues. The CDR3 nucleotides are TGTGCCTGGAGTGTCGGGAACGGGGGGGCATCAGGGACAGATACGCAGTATTTT. Amino acids: CAWSVGNGGASGTDTQYF.

This clone has a handful of counts. The rearrangement links TRBV4-1 to TRBJ1-5; 11 nucleotides match TRBD1. Germline assignment: CDR1 MGHRA and CDR2 YSYEKL. The CDR3 is made up of 16 amino acids. V was clipped by 1 base and J by 6 bases; unmatched bases: 5. CDR3 sequence reads: CASSQVTGTGGQPQHF. The DNA of the CDR3 is TGCGCCAGCAGCCAAGTAACCGGGACAGGGGGTCAGCCCCAGCATTTT.

This rearrangement joins TRBV9 to TRBJ2-7, with TRBD2 as a possible D gene (6 bases). CDR1 is SGDLS, CDR2 YYNGEE, per germline. The CDR3 has 13 amino acids. Trimming took off 3 bases at V and 10 bases at J, with 17 bases between the two ends. CDR3 residues: CASSARVQGGQYF. DNA of the CDR3: TGTGCCAGCAGCGCTCGTGTCCAGGGAGGTCAGTACTTC.

The V gene is TRBV7-8, the J gene TRBJ2-5, with 7 bases matching TRBD2. CDR3 length: 14 residues. The V gene's germline CDR1 is SGHVS and CDR2 FQNEAQ. V lost 5 bases and J lost 7; bases outside the gene matches: 10. In nucleotides, the CDR3 is TGTGCCAGCAGCCTCCTTCCGGGGGGAGGGACCCAGTACTTC. This encodes CASSLLPGGGTQYF.

The rearrangement links TRBV29-1 to TRBJ1-1; D not certain. The CDR3 has 11 residues. V lost 4 bases and J lost 3, with 6 bases in between. In germline, CDR1 is SQVTM, CDR2 ANQGSEA. The chain's CDR3 is CSVAGYTEAFF. CDR3 sequence (DNA): TGCAGCGTTGCCGGATACACTGAAGCTTTCTTT.

V usage is TRBV4-1 and J usage is TRBJ2-3; 9 bases agree with TRBD2. CDR3 length: 16 residues. Losses at the gene ends were 0 bases for V and 3 bases for J; bases not matched to a gene: 4. The germline CDR1 and CDR2 sequences are MGHRA and YSYEKL. In nucleotides, the CDR3 is TGCGCCAGCAGCCAAGATGGAAGCGGGAGGACAGATACGCAGTATTTT. Translation: CASSQDGSGRTDTQYF.

The chain has TRBV5-1 and TRBJ2-7, with TRBD2 matching over 9 bases. V shed 2 bases and J 6 bases; nucleotides not matched to a gene: 0. Germline-derived CDR1 and CDR2 are SGHRS and YFSETQ. The CDR3 contains 12 residues. CDR3 DNA sequence: TGCGCCAGCAGCTTTAGCGGGGGCGAGCAGTACTTC. This codes for CASSFSGGEQYF.

This chain uses TRBV5-4 with TRBJ2-4, with D possibly TRBD2 on 5 matching bases. This CDR3 has 16 residues. Germline V gene lookup returns CDR1 SGHNT and CDR2 YYREEE (reference sequence). With 4 bases removed from V and 3 bases from J, the gap between germline ends came to 17 bases. In DNA, the CDR3 is TGTGCCAGCAGCCCCCCCGGGGTCCTTAGCAAAAACATTCAGTACTTC. Residues: CASSPPGVLSKNIQYF.

This clone was counted a single time. This chain links TRBV10-3 with TRBJ2-7; possibly TRBD2 for D (5 bases). Looked up from germline, CDR1 is ENHRY and CDR2 is SYGVKD. The CDR3 spans 14 residues. V was shortened by 2 bases and J by 5 bases, with 13 bases between the two germline ends. This CDR3 reads CAISEPGRADEQYF. The CDR3 DNA follows: TGTGCCATCAGTGAGCCGGGAAGAGCAGACGAGCAGTACTTC.

This chain uses TRBV11-3 with TRBJ2-3, with D possibly TRBD2 on 6 matching bases. Germline CDR1 is SGHNT and CDR2 is YENEEA. V lost 1 base and J 4 bases, leaving 15 bases between the germline ends. The CDR3 runs 16 residues. CDR3 loop: CASSLGAGSSADTQYF. In nucleotides, the CDR3 is TGTGCCAGCAGCTTAGGTGCGGGAAGTTCGGCAGATACGCAGTATTTT.